This T cell receptor beta chain was sequenced in a study of shared clonotypes between healthy human individuals. Overall study findings and caveats: Some clonotypes were shared by all four sorted-subset donors, while others were not shared. The non-shared ones had lower generation probabilities than the shared ones.

This CDR3 has 14 residues. Germline CDR1 is LGHNA and CDR2 is YNFKEQ. V was cut by 0 bases and J by 0 bases, with 5 bases left in between. Some clones are missing from TCRdb's copy, which holds only in-frame ones; the method was immunoSEQ multiplex PCR. The table includes about 2 million clones, about 95% detected once. This clone was seen only once. Its antigen is unknown. The naive CD8 subset, CD45RO-negative cells positively selected for CCR7, excluded terminally differentiated effector memory CD45RA+ cells. There were only Caucasian adults among the donors, and all lived in Nashville, Tennessee. The chain combines TRBV4-2 with TRBJ1-2; unclear D gene. The material sequenced was naive CD8+ T cells sorted from blood. This clonotype was sampled from a man in his late teens or twenties in good health. CDR3 DNA sequence: TGTGCCAGCAGCCAAGACGCAACTAACTATGGCTACACCTTC. This translates into CASSQDATNYGYTF.